Following are 32 T cell receptor beta chains from one sample sequenced in a study of OX40 agonist ivuxolimab in advanced cancers. Only in-frame clones appear in the TCRdb table, and some are missing; sequencing was by immunoSEQ multiplex PCR. The profile shows 130,000 or so clones, under 95% of them singletons. The source material was CD4+ or CD8+ T cells sorted from blood, sampled in a trial of the OX40 agonist ivuxolimab. These TCRs come from an adult with an advanced solid tumor such as melanoma, head and neck, liver or kidney cancer.

The chain uses TRBV5-1 and TRBJ2-2; D perhaps matches TRBD1 (5 bases). Germline CDR1 and CDR2: SGHRS and YFSETQ. The CDR3 has 16 amino acids. Trimming pared 1 base from V and 1 base from J, leaving 11 bases between. Written as DNA, the CDR3 is TGCGCCAGCAGCTTGAGTCAGGGCCTGAACACCGGGGAGCTGTTTTTT. This translates into CASSLSQGLNTGELFF.

This clone appeared a few times. V gene TRBV7-9 combines with J gene TRBJ1-4, with 8 positions matching TRBD1. Germline V gene sequence: CDR1 SEHNR, CDR2 FQNEAQ (reference sequence). This CDR3 is 15 amino acids long. The trim removed 5 bases at V and 5 bases at J, leaving 7 bases unmatched. The CDR3 here is CASSNRQGINEKLFF. For the CDR3, the DNA is TGTGCCAGCAGCAACCGACAGGGGATAAATGAAAAACTGTTTTTT.

The gene calls are TRBV4-1 and TRBJ2-5; 13 bases agree with TRBD2. The V gene's germline CDR1 is MGHRA and CDR2 YSYEKL. V trimming: 3 bases; J trimming: 2 bases; junction bases outside the gene matches: 15. This CDR3 spans 20 amino acids. The CDR3, as DNA: TGCGCCAGCAGCCACAGGGGATCGACTAGCGGGGGGCCAATTCAAGAGACCCAGTACTTC. Its translation is CASSHRGSTSGGPIQETQYF.

The rearrangement joins TRBV6-5 to TRBJ1-1; D unresolved. The CDR3 is made up of 13 amino acids. V lost 7 bases, J lost 3 bases, and 12 bases lay in between. Germline V gene data show CDR1 as MNHEY and CDR2 as SVGAGI. CDR3 sequence: CASTVDAYTEAFF. In nucleotides, the CDR3 is TGTGCCAGCACCGTCGACGCGTACACTGAAGCTTTCTTT.

The rearrangement joins TRBV4-3 to TRBJ1-4, with D uncertain. There are 16 residues in the CDR3. With 3 bases removed from V and 8 bases from J, the gap between germline ends came to 19 bases. CDR1 and CDR2 from the germline V gene are LGHNA and YSLEER. The CDR3 is CASSQTPLGLREKLFF. CDR3 nucleotides: TGCGCCAGCAGCCAGACCCCTCTTGGCCTTAGAGAAAAACTGTTTTTT.

The chain employs TRBV18 and TRBJ2-1; 9 nucleotides align to TRBD2. The CDR3 extends over 15 amino acids. Germline-derived CDR1 and CDR2 are KGHSH and LQKENI. V lost 2 bases, J lost 7 bases, and 6 bases stayed unmatched. For the CDR3, the DNA is TGTGCCAGCTCACCATCGGCGGGGGGGGGAAATGAGCAGTTCTTC. This codes for CASSPSAGGGNEQFF.

The V gene is TRBV5-6, the J gene TRBJ1-1; D remains ambiguous. V was pared by 0 bases and J by 9 bases, with 9 bases between. This CDR3 region has 12 residues. Germline CDR1 is SGHDT and CDR2 is YYEEEE. The DNA of the CDR3 is TGTGCCAGCAGCTTGGATAGGGAGCAAGCTTTCTTT. It translates to CASSLDREQAFF.

The chain employs TRBV18 and TRBJ1-1; TRBD1 is a possible D gene (5 bases). V lost 2 bases, J lost 0 bases, and 19 bases lay in between. The V gene's germline CDR1 is KGHSH and CDR2 LQKENI. This CDR3 is 18 amino acids long. The CDR3 protein is CASSPEHGRAPMNTEAFF. The CDR3 DNA sequence: TGTGCCAGCTCACCAGAACACGGCAGGGCACCAATGAACACTGAAGCTTTCTTT.

Concerning this clone itself: At one of its ends the junction is not consistent with the germline gene, which may arise from a read error. The chain has TRBV5-1 and TRBJ1-4; 8 positions agree with TRBD1. Germline CDR1 and CDR2: SGHRS and YFSETQ. This CDR3 contains 14 residues. The CDR3 nucleotides are TGCGCCAGCAGCTCGGGACAGGCGAATGGAAAACTGTTTTTT. Translated: CASSSGQANGKLFF.

This clone was seen a handful of times. As DNA, the CDR3 is TGTGCCAGCAGCTTAGGCTACGATGGCTACACCTTC. Its protein is CASSLGYDGYTF. The chain carries TRBV7-2 and TRBJ1-2; D not certain. Trimming removed 1 base at V and 6 bases at J, with 6 bases between. The CDR3 length is 12 residues. From germline, CDR1 is SGHTA and CDR2 FQGNSA.

The chain uses TRBV5-4 and TRBJ1-5; D gene ambiguous. Germline V CDR1 and CDR2: SGHNT, YYREEE (reference sequence). Trimming removed 0 bases at V and 7 bases at J, with 14 bases between. This CDR3 is built from 15 residues. CDR3 sequence: CASSLGPPGTQPQHF. DNA for the CDR3: TGTGCCAGCAGCTTGGGGCCACCCGGAACCCAGCCCCAGCATTTT.

V usage is TRBV5-5 and J usage is TRBJ2-5; no reliable D call. Germline CDR1 and CDR2: SGHKS and YYEKEE (reference sequence). The CDR3 contains 13 residues. V gave up 0 bases and J gave up 3 bases, with 6 bases separating them. DNA for the CDR3: TGTGCCAGCAGCTTGGGACGGGAAGAGACCCAGTACTTC. This encodes CASSLGREETQYF.

The chain combines TRBV4-3 with TRBJ2-1; no clear D gene. Germline V lookup: CDR1 LGHNA, CDR2 YSLEER. This CDR3 comprises 14 residues. V was shortened by 2 bases and J by 7 bases, with 12 bases between the two germline ends. In nucleotides, the CDR3 is TGCGCCAGCAGCCAATCACACAGTGGTAATGAGCAGTTCTTC. Translating it yields CASSQSHSGNEQFF.

V gene TRBV9 combines with J gene TRBJ1-2; no reliable D call. Germline V gene lookup returns CDR1 SGDLS and CDR2 YYNGEE. This CDR3 is 11 amino acids long. V was cut by 1 base and J by 2 bases, with 0 bases left in between. In DNA form, the CDR3 reads TGTGCCAGCAGCGTAAACTATGGCTACACCTTC. Protein sequence: CASSVNYGYTF.

The chain couples TRBV19 to TRBJ1-5; no clear D gene. The V gene's germline CDR1 is LNHDA and CDR2 SQIVND (reference sequence). The CDR3 totals 16 residues. The germline V and J ends were trimmed by 5 bases and 0 bases, with 14 bases remaining between them. As DNA, the CDR3 is TGTGCCAGTAGTCCCCGGGCCGTTTATAGCAATCAGCCCCAGCATTTT. Its protein product is CASSPRAVYSNQPQHF.

CDR3 residues: CASSYSRGRGPEQYF. The CDR3, as DNA: TGTGCCAGCAGTTACTCGAGAGGCAGGGGGCCCGAGCAGTACTTC. This rearrangement joins TRBV6-6 to TRBJ2-7; 8 bases agree with TRBD1. The CDR3 extends over 15 amino acids. Trimming cost V 0 bases and J 6 bases; bases outside gene matches: 7. The germline gives CDR1 MNHNY, CDR2 SVGAGI (reference sequence).

The chain recombines TRBV6-5 with TRBJ2-2; D tentatively fits TRBD1 or TRBD2 (5 bases each). The V end was cut by 2 bases, the J end by 0 bases, with 7 bases between. Germline CDR1 and CDR2: MNHEY and SVGAGI. The CDR3 extends over 15 amino acids. DNA for the CDR3: TGTGCCAGCAGTTACGGGGGACCGAACACCGGGGAGCTGTTTTTT. This gives the protein CASSYGGPNTGELFF.

The chain carries TRBV7-3 and TRBJ1-2; D not resolved. The V gene's germline CDR1 is SGHTA and CDR2 FQGTGA. The CDR3 length is 14 residues. Trimming left V 5 bases short and J 2 bases short, with 12 bases between. The CDR3 sequence is CASSPQAGNYGYTF. The CDR3 region has the DNA TGTGCCAGCAGCCCCCAAGCAGGAAACTATGGCTACACCTTC.

J is TRBJ2-1 and V is TRBV10-3, with 9 bases lining up with TRBD2. Trimming at V came to 3 bases and at J to 1 base, leaving 4 bases not matched to a gene. Germline lookup yields CDR1 ENHRY and CDR2 SYGVKD. The CDR3 covers 16 residues. The CDR3 DNA sequence: TGTGCCATCAGTGATCAGGCGGGAGGGTCCTACAATGAGCAGTTCTTC. Its translation is CAISDQAGGSYNEQFF.

The chain uses TRBV11-2 and TRBJ2-2; D uncertain. CDR1 SGHAT and CDR2 FQNNGV come from the germline V gene. This CDR3 contains 11 residues. Trimming left V 3 bases short and J 6 bases short, with 2 bases between. The chain's CDR3 is CASSFPGELFF. CDR3 bases: TGTGCCAGCAGCTTTCCCGGGGAGCTGTTTTTT. Full variable domain (outside the CDR3, taken from reference TRBV11-2 and TRBJ2-2): EAGVAQSPRYKIIEKRQSVAFWCNPISGHATLYWYQQILGQGPKLLIQFQNNGVVDDSQLPKDRFSAERLKGVDSTLKIQPAKLEDSAVYLCASSFPGELFFGEGSRLTVL.

Here the CDR3 reads CASSLGTDTRDEQFF. CDR3 DNA: TGTGCCAGCAGCTTAGGGACGGACACCCGCGATGAGCAGTTCTTC. This sequence joins TRBV11-3 and TRBJ2-1; D perhaps matches TRBD1 (5 bases). Per germline, CDR1 SGHNT and CDR2 YENEEA. V lost 1 base, J lost 8 bases, and 15 bases lay in between. The CDR3 sequence is 15 residues long.

This chain connects TRBV5-1 to TRBJ1-6, with D unclear. The CDR3 runs 16 residues. Germline V gene data show CDR1 as SGHRS and CDR2 as YFSETQ. V lost 6 bases and J lost 7, with 20 bases in between. The CDR3 loop reads CASTDPTKEPNSPLHF. CDR3 DNA sequence: TGCGCCAGCACGGACCCTACAAAAGAACCCAATTCACCCCTCCACTTT. The full variable domain, its missing parts supplied by reference TRBV5-1 and TRBJ1-6, is KAGVTQTPRYLIKTRGQQVTLSCSPISGHRSVSWYQQTPGQGLQFLFEYFSETQRNKGNFPGRFSGRQFSNSRSEMNVSTLELGDSALYLCASTDPTKEPNSPLHFGNGTRLTVT.

The chain links TRBV27 to TRBJ2-3; 11 nucleotides agree with TRBD2. J lost 4 bases, V lost 2 bases, and 5 bases had no gene match. The CDR3 contains 16 residues. Germline CDR1 is MNHEY and CDR2 is SMNVEV (reference sequence). The CDR3 DNA reads TGTGCCAGCAGTTTACTACTAGCGGGGGCCGCAGATACGCAGTATTTT. Amino acids: CASSLLLAGAADTQYF.

This sequence joins TRBV2 and TRBJ1-5; 9 bases are a match to TRBD1. From germline, CDR1 is SNHLY and CDR2 FYNNEI. J was trimmed by 3 bases and V by 10 bases; bases with no gene match: 10. CDR3 length equals 15 residues. CDR3 nucleotide sequence: TGTGCCACCAGAATCGACAGGGGGAACAATCAGCCCCAGCATTTT. This translates into CATRIDRGNNQPQHF. The full variable domain, rest sourced from reference TRBV2 and TRBJ1-5, is EPEVTQTPSHQVTQMGQEVILRCVPISNHLYFYWYRQILGQKVEFLVSFYNNEISEKSEIFDDQFSVERPDGSNFTLKIRSTKLEDSAMYFCATRIDRGNNQPQHFGDGTRLSIL.

This chain links TRBV7-2 with TRBJ2-7; possibly TRBD2 for D (6 bases). Germline V gives CDR1 SGHTA, CDR2 FQGNSA. CDR3 length: 17 amino acids. The V end lost 4 bases, the J end lost 6 bases, and 25 bases lay between the germline ends. CDR3 nucleotide sequence: TGTGCCAGCAGCTCCTCCTGGGGGGATCCCGGTCGATCCGAGCAGTACTTC. It translates to CASSSSWGDPGRSEQYF.

The chain links TRBV5-4 to TRBJ2-7; the D is unclear. The CDR3 is made up of 12 amino acids. Trimming pared 2 bases from V and 5 bases from J, leaving 8 bases between. Germline CDR1 reads SGHNT; CDR2 reads YYREEE (reference sequence). CDR3 region: CASSLQPHEQYF. CDR3 in DNA: TGTGCCAGCAGCTTACAACCCCACGAGCAGTACTTC. Full variable domain (missing parts from reference TRBV5-4 and TRBJ2-7): ETGVTQSPTHLIKTRGQQVTLRCSSQSGHNTVSWYQQALGQGPQFIFQYYREEENGRGNFPPRFSGLQFPNYSSELNVNALELDDSALYLCASSLQPHEQYFGPGTRLTVT.

This chain uses TRBV29-1 with TRBJ1-4, with D possibly being TRBD1 (6 bases). The V end was cut by 2 bases, the J end by 0 bases, with 16 bases between. The CDR3 loop spans 17 amino acids. Germline V CDR1 and CDR2: SQVTM, ANQGSEA. The CDR3 region has the DNA TGCAGCGTTGAAAAGTTGGGGGCAGGGCCAACTAATGAAAAACTGTTTTTT. Translated: CSVEKLGAGPTNEKLFF. The full variable domain, with the rest looked up from reference TRBV29-1 and TRBJ1-4, is SAVISQKPSRDICQRGTSLTIQCQVDSQVTMMFWYRQQPGQSLTLIATANQGSEATYESGFVIDKFPISRPNLTFSTLTVSNMSPEDSSIYLCSVEKLGAGPTNEKLFFGSGTQLSVL.

The chain has TRBV29-1 and TRBJ1-1; 7 bases agree with TRBD1. Germline V gene sequence: CDR1 SQVTM, CDR2 ANQGSEA. The V and J ends lost 4 bases and 4 bases, in that order; junction bases with no gene match: 3. The CDR3 is made up of 12 amino acids. In DNA form, the CDR3 reads TGCAGCGTTGGACGACAGGGCACTGAAGCTTTCTTT. Its translation: CSVGRQGTEAFF.

The chain employs TRBV18 and TRBJ1-6, with a tentative D call TRBD1 (6 bases). Germline lookup yields CDR1 KGHSH and CDR2 LQKENI. The CDR3 has 19 residues. Trimming removed 2 bases from V and 11 bases from J, with 28 bases in between. The CDR3 reads CASSPDRTAHRTAATPLHF. The CDR3 region has the DNA TGTGCCAGCTCACCAGATCGGACCGCCCACAGGACAGCCGCAACACCCCTCCACTTT.

The DNA for the CDR3 is TGTGCCAGCAGTGAGGGGGTTAACTATGGCTACACCTTC. Amino acids: CASSEGVNYGYTF. The chain carries TRBV6-1 and TRBJ1-2, with D possibly matching TRBD1 (5 bases). V was cut by 3 bases and J by 1 base, with 6 bases left in between. CDR1 is MNHNS and CDR2 is SASEGT in the germline V gene. The CDR3 consists of 13 residues.

This chain links TRBV6-5 with TRBJ2-5; 7 bases line up with TRBD2. The DNA end is a closer match to TRBJ2-7, so the J assignment may be wrong. Germline V gene data show CDR1 as MNHEY and CDR2 as SVGAGI. This CDR3 region has 12 residues. The DNA of the CDR3 is TGTGCCAGCAGATACGGGGGGTACGAGCAGTACTTC. This sequence encodes CASRYGGYEQYF.

This clone was observed a single time. The V call is TRBV6-5, the J call TRBJ2-7, with a tentative D call TRBD2 (5 bases). Germline V gives CDR1 MNHEY, CDR2 SVGAGI. V lost 2 bases to trimming and J lost 0 bases, with 11 bases between them. The CDR3 runs to 15 residues. CDR3 in DNA: TGTGCCAGCAGTTACACCGGACTCGTCTCCTACGAGCAGTACTTC. It translates to CASSYTGLVSYEQYF.